Included here is one T cell receptor (beta chain) sequence, with context. J gave up 10 bases and V 5 bases, and 11 bases lay outside the gene matches. The CDR3 consists of 14 residues. The germline gives CDR1 SEHNR, CDR2 FQNEAQ (reference sequence). This record belongs to a study of blood T cell repertoires in COVID-19. Study-wide context: Symptom resolution, clearance, or two negative PCRs marked the recovered donors of Cohort 3. COVID-19 samples collected from the United States, Italy and Spain covered acute and convalescent phases. Sources were T cells, B-cell-depleted T cells, or PBMCs; the material itself was cDNA or gDNA.

TCRdb's table, derived via immunoSEQ multiplex PCR, lists solely in-frame clones and lacks some. The table records approximately 210,000 clones, more than 75% of them present only once. The sequence derives from a man in his thirties or forties in a cohort exposed to, infected with or recovered from COVID-19 (not recorded which). Sample: PBMCs or T cells enriched from blood (not recorded which). The chain joins TRBV7-9 to TRBJ1-1, with 9 positions matching TRBD1. In DNA, the CDR3 is TGTGCCAGCAGCCCCGGGACAGGGCAAATCGGAGCTTTCTTT. Residues: CASSPGTGQIGAFF.